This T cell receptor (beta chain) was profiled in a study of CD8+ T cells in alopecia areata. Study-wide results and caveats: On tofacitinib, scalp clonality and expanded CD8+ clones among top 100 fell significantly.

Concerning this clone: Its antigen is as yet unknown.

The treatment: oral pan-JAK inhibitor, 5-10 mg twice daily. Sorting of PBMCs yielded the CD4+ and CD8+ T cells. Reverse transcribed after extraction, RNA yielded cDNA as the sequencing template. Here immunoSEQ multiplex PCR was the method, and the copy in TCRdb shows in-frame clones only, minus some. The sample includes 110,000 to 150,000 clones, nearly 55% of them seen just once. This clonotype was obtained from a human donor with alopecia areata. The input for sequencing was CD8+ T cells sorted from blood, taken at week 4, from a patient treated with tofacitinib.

The CDR3 spells CASSDEASGANVLTF. CDR3 sequence (DNA): TGCGCCAGCAGCGACGAAGCTAGCGGGGCCAACGTCCTGACTTTC. The V gene is TRBV5-1, the J gene TRBJ2-6, with D perhaps matching TRBD2 (5 bases). The germline V gene encodes CDR1 SGHRS and CDR2 YFSETQ. Deletions cut 4 bases from V and 4 bases from J, with 12 bases between. This CDR3 is 15 amino acids long.